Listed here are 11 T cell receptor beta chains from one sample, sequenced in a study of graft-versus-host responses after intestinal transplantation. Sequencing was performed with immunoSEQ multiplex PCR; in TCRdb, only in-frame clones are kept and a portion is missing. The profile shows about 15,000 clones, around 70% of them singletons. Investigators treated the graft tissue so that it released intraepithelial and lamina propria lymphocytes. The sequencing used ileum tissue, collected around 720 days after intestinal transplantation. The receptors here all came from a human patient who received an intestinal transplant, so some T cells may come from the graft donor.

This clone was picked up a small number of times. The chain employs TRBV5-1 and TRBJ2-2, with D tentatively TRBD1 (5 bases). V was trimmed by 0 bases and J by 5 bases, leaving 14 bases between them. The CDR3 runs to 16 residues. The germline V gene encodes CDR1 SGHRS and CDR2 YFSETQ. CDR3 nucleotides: TGCGCCAGCAGCTTGGGAGTAAGGACAACAACCGGGGAGCTGTTTTTT. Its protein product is CASSLGVRTTTGELFF.

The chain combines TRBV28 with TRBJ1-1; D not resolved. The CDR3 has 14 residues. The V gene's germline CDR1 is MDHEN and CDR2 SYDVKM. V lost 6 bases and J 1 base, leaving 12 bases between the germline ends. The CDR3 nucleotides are TGTGCCAGCAGGGGTGGGTGGGCGAACACTGAAGCTTTCTTT. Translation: CASRGGWANTEAFF.

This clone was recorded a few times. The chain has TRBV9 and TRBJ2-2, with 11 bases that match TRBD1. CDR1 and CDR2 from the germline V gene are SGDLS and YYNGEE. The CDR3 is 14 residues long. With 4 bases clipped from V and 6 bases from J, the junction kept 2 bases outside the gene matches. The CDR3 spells CASSPDRGPGELFF. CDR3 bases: TGTGCCAGCAGCCCGGACAGGGGGCCCGGGGAGCTGTTTTTT.

The CDR3, as DNA: TGCGCCAGCAGCTTGAACGCCGCAACTAATGAAAAACTGTTTTTT. It translates to CASSLNAATNEKLFF. This sequence joins TRBV5-1 and TRBJ1-4, with D unclear. There are 15 residues in the CDR3. CDR1 is SGHRS and CDR2 is YFSETQ in the germline V gene. Between the trimmed V and J ends, which lost 1 base and 0 bases, there was a span of 7 bases.

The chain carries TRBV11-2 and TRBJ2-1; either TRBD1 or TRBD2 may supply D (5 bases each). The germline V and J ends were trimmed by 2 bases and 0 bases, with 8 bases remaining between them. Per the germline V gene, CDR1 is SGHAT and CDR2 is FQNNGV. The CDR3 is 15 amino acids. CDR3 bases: TGTGCCAGCAGCTTAACAGGAGGCTCCTACAATGAGCAGTTCTTC. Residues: CASSLTGGSYNEQFF. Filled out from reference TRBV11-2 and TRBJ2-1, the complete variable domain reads EAGVAQSPRYKIIEKRQSVAFWCNPISGHATLYWYQQILGQGPKLLIQFQNNGVVDDSQLPKDRFSAERLKGVDSTLKIQPAKLEDSAVYLCASSLTGGSYNEQFFGPGTRLTVL.

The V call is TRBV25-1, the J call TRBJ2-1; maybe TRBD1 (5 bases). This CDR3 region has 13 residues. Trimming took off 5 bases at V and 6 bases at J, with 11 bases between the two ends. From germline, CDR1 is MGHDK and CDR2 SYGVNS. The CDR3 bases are TGTGCCAGCAGTCCCTGGACACTCAATGAGCAGTTCTTC. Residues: CASSPWTLNEQFF.

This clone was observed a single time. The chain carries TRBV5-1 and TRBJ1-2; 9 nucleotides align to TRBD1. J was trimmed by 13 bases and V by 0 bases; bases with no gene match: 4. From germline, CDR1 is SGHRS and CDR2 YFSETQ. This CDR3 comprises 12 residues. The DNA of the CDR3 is TGCGCCAGCAGCTTGGTACAGGGGGCAATCACCTTC. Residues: CASSLVQGAITF.

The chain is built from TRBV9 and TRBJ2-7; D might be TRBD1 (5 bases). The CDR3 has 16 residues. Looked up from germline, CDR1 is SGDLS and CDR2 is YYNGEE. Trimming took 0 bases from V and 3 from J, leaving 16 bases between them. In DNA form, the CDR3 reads TGTGCCAGCAGCGTAGCTTTGACAGTCCTTCGCTACGAGCAGTACTTC. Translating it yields CASSVALTVLRYEQYF.

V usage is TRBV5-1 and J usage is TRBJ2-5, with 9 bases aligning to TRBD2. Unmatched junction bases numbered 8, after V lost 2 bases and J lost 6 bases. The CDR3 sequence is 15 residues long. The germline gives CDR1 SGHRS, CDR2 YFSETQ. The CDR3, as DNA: TGCGCCAGCAGCTTCACAGCGGGGGGCTTGCAGACCCAGTACTTC. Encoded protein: CASSFTAGGLQTQYF.

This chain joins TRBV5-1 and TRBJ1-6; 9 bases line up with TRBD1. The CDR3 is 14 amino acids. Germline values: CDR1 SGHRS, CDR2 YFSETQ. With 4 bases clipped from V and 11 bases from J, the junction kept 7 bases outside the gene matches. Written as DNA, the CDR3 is TGCGCCAGCAGCGTGACAGGGGGATGGGCACCCCTCCACTTT. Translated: CASSVTGGWAPLHF. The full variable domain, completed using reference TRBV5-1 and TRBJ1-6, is KAGVTQTPRYLIKTRGQQVTLSCSPISGHRSVSWYQQTPGQGLQFLFEYFSETQRNKGNFPGRFSGRQFSNSRSEMNVSTLELGDSALYLCASSVTGGWAPLHFGNGTRLTVT.

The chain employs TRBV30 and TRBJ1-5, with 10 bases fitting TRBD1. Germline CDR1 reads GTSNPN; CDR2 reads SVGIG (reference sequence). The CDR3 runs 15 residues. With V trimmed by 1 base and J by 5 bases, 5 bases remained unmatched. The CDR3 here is CAWSGGQGYDQPQHF. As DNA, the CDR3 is TGTGCCTGGAGTGGGGGACAGGGGTATGATCAGCCCCAGCATTTT.